The clone carrying this T cell receptor beta chain was recorded a few times. Its antigen is undetermined. A sample-barcoded 5' primer and a J-beta primer mix were used in a second PCR of roughly 7 to 12 cycles. TCRdb independently ran MiXCR on the 5' RACE reads; one entry per CDR3 protein. The data hold around 1,000,000 distinct CDR3 sequences, with roughly two fifths observed a single time. This sample was taken from a study of blood T cells in healthy people across ages. Turning to the study itself: Through template switching, about one barcoded beta molecule was captured per two T cells, as measured in model experiments. General study points: Considered underestimates were the diversity estimates obtained from one million T cells.

Looked up from germline, CDR1 is SGHRS and CDR2 is YFSETQ. There are 15 residues in the CDR3. Germline trimming cut 3 bases from V and 5 bases from J; bases unmatched to any gene: 8. The sample was blood. The clonotype originates from a man aged 18-30 years in good health. The chain is built from TRBV5-1 and TRBJ2-1; TRBD1 agrees at 7 bases. The CDR3 is CASSYRDSSHNEQFF. DNA for the CDR3: TGCGCCAGCAGCTACCGGGACAGCTCTCACAATGAGCAGTTCTTC.